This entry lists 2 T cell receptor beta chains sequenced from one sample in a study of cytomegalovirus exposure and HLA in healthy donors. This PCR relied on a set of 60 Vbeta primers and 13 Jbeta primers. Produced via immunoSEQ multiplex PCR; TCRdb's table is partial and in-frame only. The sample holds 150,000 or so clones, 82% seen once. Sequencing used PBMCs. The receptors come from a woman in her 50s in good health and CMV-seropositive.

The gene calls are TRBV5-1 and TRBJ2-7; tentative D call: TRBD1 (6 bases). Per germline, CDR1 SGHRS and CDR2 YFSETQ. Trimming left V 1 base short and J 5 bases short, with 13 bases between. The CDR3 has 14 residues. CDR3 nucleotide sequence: TGCGCCAGCAGCTTGTCCCTGACAGGAGACGAGCAGTACTTC. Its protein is CASSLSLTGDEQYF.

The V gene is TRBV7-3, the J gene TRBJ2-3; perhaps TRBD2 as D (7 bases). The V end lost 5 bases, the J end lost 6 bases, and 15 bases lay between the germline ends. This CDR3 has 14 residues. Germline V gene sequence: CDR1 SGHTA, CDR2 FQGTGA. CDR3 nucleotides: TGTGCCAGCAGCACCTCCGGGGGGCGGGATACGCAGTATTTT. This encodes CASSTSGGRDTQYF.